The 8 T cell receptor beta chains listed next were all sequenced from one sample in a study of PD-1 blockade in classical Hodgkin lymphoma (dated by TCRdb to about 2020). Receptor amplification or capture employed the immunoSEQ multiplex PCR assay. The table comes from immuneACCESS by way of TCRdb, which keeps in-frame sequences with V and J called. Part of the clones is missing from these tables; in studies checked, under half for an unresolved V gene and the rest for unknown reasons. The sample profile shows some 150,000 clones; approximately 81% of them were found once. Roughly 8.4% of the sample comes from the top ten. The time point label on this specimen signifies: cycle 2 day 1 (C2D1) of nivolumab. All trial patients had relapsed after autologous stem cell transplantation, with cohorts A, B and C differing in prior brentuximab vedotin exposure. This specimen consisted of peripheral blood mononuclear cells (PBMCs), obtained before the second cycle of nivolumab. The receptors were gathered from a human donor with classical Hodgkin lymphoma.

This rearrangement joins TRBV28 to TRBJ2-7; D assignment may be TRBD1 or TRBD2 (5 bases each). The CDR3 length is 12 residues. V lost 3 bases, J lost 11 bases, and 14 bases lay in between. Germline V CDR1 and CDR2: MDHEN, SYDVKM. The CDR3 coding sequence is TGTGCCAGCAGTTTGGGGGAGAAGATCAAGTACTTC. Translated: CASSLGEKIKYF.

This rearrangement joins TRBV19 to TRBJ1-4; TRBD1 matches at 10 bases. Germline-derived CDR1 and CDR2 are LNHDA and SQIVND (reference sequence). CDR3 length: 18 residues. V dropped 4 bases and J dropped 4; count of bases not matched to a gene: 12. The CDR3 coding sequence is TGTGCCAGTAGTACCATCCCGGGACAGGGGCGTCATAATGAAAAACTGTTTTTT. Translated: CASSTIPGQGRHNEKLFF. Looking up the rest from reference TRBV19 and TRBJ1-4 gives the full variable domain: DGGITQSPKYLFRKEGQNVTLSCEQNLNHDAMYWYRQDPGQGLRLIYYSQIVNDFQKGDIAEGYSVSREKKESFPLTVTSAQKNPTAFYLCASSTIPGQGRHNEKLFFGSGTQLSVL.

The J gene is TRBJ1-5, the V gene TRBV7-9; no clear D. The V gene lost 1 base and the J gene lost 7 bases, with 11 bases spanning the gap. The CDR3 runs 14 residues. The germline gives CDR1 SEHNR, CDR2 FQNEAQ (reference sequence). This CDR3 is CASSLGGEEQPQHF. The CDR3 region has the DNA TGTGCCAGCAGCTTAGGAGGTGAGGAACAGCCCCAGCATTTT. Combining the CDR3 with reference TRBV7-9 and TRBJ1-5 gives the whole variable domain DTGVSQNPRHKITKRGQNVTFRCDPISEHNRLYWYRQTLGQGPEFLTYFQNEAQLEKSRLLSDRFSAERPKGSFSTLEIQRTEQGDSAMYLCASSLGGEEQPQHFGDGTRLSIL.

The chain couples TRBV9 to TRBJ2-1; TRBD2 matches at 11 bases. This CDR3 comprises 16 residues. The ends lost 1 base at V and 7 bases at J; junction bases unmatched: 7. CDR1 is SGDLS and CDR2 is YYNGEE in the germline V gene. The DNA for the CDR3 is TGTGCCAGCAGCGTACTTAGCGGGAGGGCCAGGAATGAGCAGTTCTTC. As protein: CASSVLSGRARNEQFF.

This clone was picked up one time. The chain uses TRBV5-1 and TRBJ1-1; a weak D match, TRBD1 (6 bases). The V gene lost 1 base and the J gene lost 3 bases, with 13 bases spanning the gap. Germline V gene data show CDR1 as SGHRS and CDR2 as YFSETQ. The CDR3 contains 15 residues. The DNA of the CDR3 is TGCGCCAGCAGCTTGTTACAGGGAGGTCACACTGAAGCTTTCTTT. Amino acid sequence: CASSLLQGGHTEAFF.

This clone has more than one count but fewer than ten. The sample has other DNA sequences that encode this CDR3 too. The rearrangement joins TRBV9 to TRBJ2-2; 10 positions match TRBD1. The CDR3 is made up of 16 amino acids. Unmatched junction bases numbered 5, after V lost 0 bases and J lost 6 bases. Germline lookup yields CDR1 SGDLS and CDR2 YYNGEE. CDR3 region: CASSVGQGARPGELFF. Written as DNA, the CDR3 is TGTGCCAGCAGCGTAGGACAGGGGGCAAGACCCGGGGAGCTGTTTTTT.

As for this clone: At one of its ends the junction is not consistent with the germline gene, which may arise from a read error. This sequence joins TRBV5-1 and TRBJ1-2, with TRBD1 matching 10 bases. The CDR3 runs to 14 residues. Germline CDR1 and CDR2: SGHRS and YFSETQ. CDR3 nucleotides: TGCGCCAGCAGCTGGGGGACAGGGGAAGTGGCTACGCGCTGG. Residues: CASSWGTGEVATRW. Full variable domain (missing parts from reference TRBV5-1 and TRBJ1-2): KAGVTQTPRYLIKTRGQQVTLSCSPISGHRSVSWYQQTPGQGLQFLFEYFSETQRNKGNFPGRFSGRQFSNSRSEMNVSTLELGDSALYLCASSWGTGEVATRWGSGTRLTVV.

The rearrangement joins TRBV5-1 to TRBJ2-3; D might be TRBD1 (5 bases). This CDR3 has 13 amino acids. V lost 5 bases and J lost 3, with 10 bases in between. The germline V gene has CDR1 SGHRS and CDR2 YFSETQ. CDR3 DNA: TGCGCCAGCAGAACTCGACAGACAGATACGCAGTATTTT. Its translation: CASRTRQTDTQYF.